This T cell receptor (beta chain) was identified during a study of shared clonotypes between healthy human individuals (TCRdb year 2020). Looking at the study overall: The cohort included three men and a couple of women between 18 and 49 years of age. Each donor's leukapheresis produced roughly between roughly 0.85 and 10 billion PBMCs. Libraries were prepared and TCR repertoires were sequenced by different laboratories using diverse techniques, in order to increase sequencing depth and limit assay-specific biases. For each donor, three plates each were used for CD4 naive and CD4 memory, two plates were used for CD8 naive, and one plate was used for CD8 memory. The study deeply sequenced blood TCR repertoires of about 5 healthy adults to estimate repertoire size and the extent of clonotype sharing between individuals.

Donors were healthy HIV-negative adults with no recently reported acute infections or vaccinations. Only Caucasian adults living in Nashville, Tennessee, USA were represented among the donors. CD4+ T cells were enriched by magnetic negative selection; naive cells were then positively selected on CD45RA, and the negative fraction formed the memory subset. After blood collection by leukapheresis, PBMCs were isolated using Ficoll-Histopaque density gradient centrifugation and then cryopreserved in the vapor phase of liquid nitrogen. Analytical flow cytometry was used to check the purity and quantity of every magnetically sorted T cell population. Genomic DNA was isolated from each sorted fraction and quantified by UV absorbance on a Nanodrop 2000c. What the study reported, not specific to this receptor: Sampling was restricted to blood, and TCR repertoires in tissues likely differ from the TCR repertoires found in blood. When a few donors were compared, the shared fraction of clonotypes was around 5.1% for naive CD4, roughly 3.3% for naive CD8, 2.3% for memory CD4, and roughly 0.43% for memory CD8. Naive subsets generally had larger estimated clonotype richness than memory subsets did. Compared with non-shared clonotypes, clonotypes shared by all four sorted-subset donors had higher generation probabilities. The genetic and exposure-history diversity represented was limited by the small number of donors. Pairwise subsampling led to the expectation that sequencing depth would affect the degree of clonotype sharing among donors. Rarefaction of sorted-subset datasets indicated incomplete sequencing despite the large sequencing depth.

Using the deep immunoSEQ assay, TCR CDR3 regions were amplified from genomic DNA by multiplex PCR. For each cell subset, the extracted genomic DNA was distributed evenly across all wells of several immunoSEQ 96-well plates, and each plate served as one replicate. For sorted subsets, each replicate PCR was loaded with 200 ng genomic DNA, equivalent to some 27,000 T cell genomes. Purified libraries were quantified with a Qubit 3.0 fluorometer, sized on a Bioanalyzer 2100, and re-quantified with the KAPA Library Quantification kit. Every immunoSEQ 96-well plate was sequenced on a dedicated single-read 150-cycle Illumina NextSeq 550 flow cell. On the authors' methods: Because only junctional sequences without quality scores were contained in the immunoSEQ output, filtering matching that applied to full-length reads could not be performed. Sequences were annotated with PyIR, a Python wrapper for IgBLAST v1.9, using IMGT germline references to assign V/J genes and CDR3. Any read was removed if the V/J assignment was weak (E-value above 1e-6), the CDR3 was missing, or the read contained stop codons, out-of-frame junctions, or ambiguous translated residues. A V3J clonotype was defined by an identical inferred V gene, J gene, and CDR3 amino acid sequence. To compute the percentage overlap between repertoires, the number of shared unique clonotypes was divided by the size of the smaller repertoire. Richness of each repertoire was evaluated using RTK rarefaction, the Chao1 estimator, and Recon v2.1 estimates of unobserved clonotypes. Generation probabilities for all TCRbeta clonotypes obtained by the gDNA method from a handful of donors were computed using OLGA. This is the immuneACCESS table as TCRdb keeps it, with only in-frame sequences that have V and J called. A part of the clones is gone; compared with another copy, unresolved V genes explain less than half, and the rest is unexplained. Clone size and V and J calls were adopted from that table, with D and trimming inferred from the DNA. For this sample the table gives some 2,500,000 clones, of which 85% to 95% were detected only once. The top ten clones comprise 0.37% of the sample.

A word on this clone: Its antigen remains undetermined. Base-call qualities are not available, and no considerably larger clone is one nucleotide away.

The sequence was collected from a young man in good health. Some clones in this sample may be carry-over from other donors' samples. The sequenced sample consisted of naive CD4+ T cells from PBMCs. In the paper's terms, the cell subset or site label means: CD45RA+ positively selected.

The CDR3 region: CASGLPGSRYEQYF. The base sequence is TGTGCCAGCGGCCTACCCGGGAGTAGATACGAGCAGTACTTC. The sequence is built from TRBV28 and TRBJ2-7; a tentative D match to TRBD2 spans 6 bases. The germline V gene yields MDHEN for CDR1 and SYDVKM for CDR2. Including the terminal cysteine and phenylalanine, the CDR3 comprises 14 residues. Kept here is only the CDR3 DNA, which spans 42 bases and is read in frame from base 1. Trimming at the junction amounts to 8 bases on V and 4 bases on J, and the germline ends lie 18 bases apart.